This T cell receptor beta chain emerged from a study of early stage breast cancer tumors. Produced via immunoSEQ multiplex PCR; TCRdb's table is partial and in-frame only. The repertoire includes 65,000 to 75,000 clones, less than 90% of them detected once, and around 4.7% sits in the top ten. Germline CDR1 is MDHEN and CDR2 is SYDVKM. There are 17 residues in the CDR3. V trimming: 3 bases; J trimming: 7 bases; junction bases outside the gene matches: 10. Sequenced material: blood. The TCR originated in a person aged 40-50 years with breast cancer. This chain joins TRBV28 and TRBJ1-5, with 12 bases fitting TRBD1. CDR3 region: CASSLGTGTGGRQPQHF. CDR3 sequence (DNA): TGTGCCAGCAGTTTGGGAACCGGGACAGGGGGCCGACAGCCCCAGCATTTT.